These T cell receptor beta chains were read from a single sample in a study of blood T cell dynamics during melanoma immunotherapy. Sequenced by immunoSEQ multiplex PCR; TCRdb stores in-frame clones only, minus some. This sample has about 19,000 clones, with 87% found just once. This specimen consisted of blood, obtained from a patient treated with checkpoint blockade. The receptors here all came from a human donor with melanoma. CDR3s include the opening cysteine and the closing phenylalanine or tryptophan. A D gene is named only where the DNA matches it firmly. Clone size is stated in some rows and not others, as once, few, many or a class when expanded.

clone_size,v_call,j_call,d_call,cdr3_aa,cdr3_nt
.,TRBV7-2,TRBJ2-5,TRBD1,CASSVPGQVARETQYF,TGTGCCAGCAGCGTACCGGGACAGGTCGCTCGGGAGACCCAGTACTTC
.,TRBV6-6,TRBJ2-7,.,CALTTQGLSSYEQYF,TGTGCCCTTACCACACAGGGCCTTAGCTCCTACGAGCAGTACTTC
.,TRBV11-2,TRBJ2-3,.,CASSAPAEYTDTQYF,TGTGCCAGCAGCGCGCCAGCGGAATACACAGATACGCAGTATTTT
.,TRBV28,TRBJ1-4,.,CASSVPGAENEKLFF,TGTGCCAGCAGTGTTCCCGGGGCGGAAAATGAAAAACTGTTTTTT
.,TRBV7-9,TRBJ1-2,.,CASSFEVDNGYTF,TGTGCCAGCAGCTTTGAGGTAGATAATGGCTACACCTTC
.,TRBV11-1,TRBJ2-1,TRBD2,CASSRLAEGGNEQFF,TGTGCCAGCAGCCGTCTAGCGGAGGGAGGGAATGAGCAGTTCTTC
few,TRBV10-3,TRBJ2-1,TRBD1,CAISERTGDNEQFF,TGTGCCATCAGTGAACGGACAGGGGACAATGAGCAGTTCTTC
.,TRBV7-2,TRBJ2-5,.,CASSFLERLGTQYF,TGTGCCAGCAGCTTTCTCGAACGGTTGGGGACCCAGTACTTC
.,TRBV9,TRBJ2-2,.,CASSVGGTGELFF,TGTGCCAGCAGCGTAGGCGGGACCGGGGAGCTGTTTTTT
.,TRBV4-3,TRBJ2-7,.,CASSPQTSGYEQYF,TGCGCCAGCAGCCCCCAGACTTCCGGCTACGAGCAGTACTTC
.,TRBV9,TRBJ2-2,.,CASSVGPGHLVTGELFF,.
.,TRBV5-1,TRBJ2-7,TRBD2,CASSLAVTSASNEQYF,TGCGCCAGCAGCTTGGCCGTCACTAGCGCCTCAAACGAGCAGTACTTC
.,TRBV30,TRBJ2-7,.,CASTTSYEQYF,TGTGCCTCGACGACTAGTTACGAGCAGTACTTC
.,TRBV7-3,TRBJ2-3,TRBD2,CASSFNLAGGTDTQYF,TGTGCCAGCAGCTTTAACTTAGCGGGAGGCACAGATACGCAGTATTTT
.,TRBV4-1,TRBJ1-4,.,CASSQEWRRENEKLFF,TGCGCCAGCAGCCAAGAATGGCGGAGGGAGAATGAAAAACTGTTTTTT
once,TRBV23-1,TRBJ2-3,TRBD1,CASSHGTGVYTDTQYF,TGCGCCAGCAGTCATGGGACAGGGGTTTACACAGATACGCAGTATTTT
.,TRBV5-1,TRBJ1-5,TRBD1,CASSLEGTGAQPQHF,TGCGCCAGCAGCTTGGAAGGGACAGGGGCCCAGCCCCAGCATTTT
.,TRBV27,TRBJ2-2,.,CASSLANTGELFF,TGTGCCAGCAGTTTAGCGAACACCGGGGAGCTGTTTTTT
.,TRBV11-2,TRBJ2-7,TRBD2,CASSFQRGALKEQYF,TGTGCCAGCAGCTTCCAGCGGGGGGCTCTCAAGGAGCAGTACTTC
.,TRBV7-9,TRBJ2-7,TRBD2,CASSLVEGGGYEQYF,TGTGCCAGCAGCTTAGTAGAGGGCGGGGGCTACGAGCAGTACTTC
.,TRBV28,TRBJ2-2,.,CASNRGRTGELFF,TGTGCCAGCAATAGAGGGCGAACCGGGGAGCTGTTTTTT
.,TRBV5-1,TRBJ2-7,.,CASRADSSYEQYF,TGCGCCAGCAGAGCAGACAGTTCCTACGAGCAGTACTTC
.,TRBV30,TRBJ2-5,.,CAWGETPTEQYF,TGTGCCTGGGGGGAGACCCCTACGGAGCAGTACTTC
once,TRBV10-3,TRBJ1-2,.,CAISESERGLNYGYTF,TGTGCCATCAGTGAGTCGGAGAGGGGCCTTAACTATGGCTACACCTTC
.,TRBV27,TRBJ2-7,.,CASSSPGTTTYEQYF,TGTGCCAGCAGTTCCCCCGGGACGACTACCTACGAGCAGTACTTC
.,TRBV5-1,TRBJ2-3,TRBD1,CASSQDRDSTDTQYF,TGCGCCAGCAGCCAGGACCGGGACAGTACAGATACGCAGTATTTT
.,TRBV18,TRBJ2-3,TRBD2,CASSPWGERERGTDTQYF,TGTGCCAGCTCACCGTGGGGCGAGCGGGAGCGGGGCACAGATACGCAGTATTTT
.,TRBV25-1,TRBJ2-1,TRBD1,CASSVTGGYNEQFF,TGTGCCAGCAGTGTGACAGGGGGGTACAATGAGCAGTTCTTC
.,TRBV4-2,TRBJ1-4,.,CASSQVWGPGEKLFF,TGTGCCAGCAGCCAAGTCTGGGGGCCCGGTGAAAAACTGTTTTTT
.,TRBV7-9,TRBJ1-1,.,CASSLGGGEAFF,TGTGCCAGCAGCTTAGGGGGCGGTGAAGCTTTCTTT
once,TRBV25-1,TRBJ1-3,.,CASSVQSYFSGNTIYF,TGTGCCAGCAGTGTACAGAGTTATTTCTCTGGAAACACCATATATTTT